The clone carrying this T cell receptor (beta chain) has more than one count but fewer than ten. Its target is unknown. This entry belongs to a study of T-cell memory formation after mild COVID-19. Study-wide context: Largely, the TCR clusters proved donor specific. Study outcomes and limitations: CM and EM subsets held most contracting CD4+ clones; EMRA held CD8+ ones. Researchers found some responding clones in pre-infection memory, a sign that cross-reactive memory joined.

TCRdb processed the 5' RACE reads anew with MiXCR; each CDR3 protein has one entry. The sample contains just under 550,000 distinct CDR3 sequences, around 20% of which appear only once. The CDR3 totals 11 residues. Trimming pared 6 bases from V and 11 bases from J, leaving 11 bases between. The chain employs TRBV12-3 or TRBV12-4 and TRBJ1-5, with D hard to call. The TCR originated in an adult woman who had mild COVID-19 (a few samples of this study predate the infection). Cell type and time point are not known. Sample: PBMCs or a T cell subset sorted from them (not recorded which). In DNA, the CDR3 is TGTGCCAGCAGCCGCGGCGTTACCCAGCATTTT. Translation gives CASSRGVTQHF.